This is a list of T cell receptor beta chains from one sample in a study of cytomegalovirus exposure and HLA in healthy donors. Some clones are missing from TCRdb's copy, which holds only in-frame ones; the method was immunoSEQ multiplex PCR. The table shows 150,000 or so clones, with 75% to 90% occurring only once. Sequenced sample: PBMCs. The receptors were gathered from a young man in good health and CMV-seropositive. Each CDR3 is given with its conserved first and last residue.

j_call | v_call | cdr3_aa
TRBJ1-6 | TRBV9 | CASSAYRGAGSYNSPLHF
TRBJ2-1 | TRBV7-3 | CASSLSGWGHEGNEQFF
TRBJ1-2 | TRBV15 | CATSKGGGNYGYTF
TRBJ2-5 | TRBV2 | CASCRNSGQETQYF
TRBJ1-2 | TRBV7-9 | CSSSGREGYGYTF
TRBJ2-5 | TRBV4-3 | CASSSVSSGQETQYF
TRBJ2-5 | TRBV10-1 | CASSESRRQETQYF
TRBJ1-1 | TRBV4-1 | CASSQEGAVWGGTEAFF
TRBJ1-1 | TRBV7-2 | CASSSWTGGGTEAFF
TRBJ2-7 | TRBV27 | CASSLVVDSEQYF
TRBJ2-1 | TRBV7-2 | CASSLDVAEQFF
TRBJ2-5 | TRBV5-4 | CASSLRRGAETQYF
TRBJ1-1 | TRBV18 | CASSPAGTGGTEAFF
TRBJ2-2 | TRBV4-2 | CASSLETGTTGELFF
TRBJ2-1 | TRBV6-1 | CASSEVRGASRGGEQFF
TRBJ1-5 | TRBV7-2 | CASSLDGQPQHF
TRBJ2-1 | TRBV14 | CASRLEGQGYNEQFF
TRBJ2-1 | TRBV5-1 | CASSLPRDSFGEQFF
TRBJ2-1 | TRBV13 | CASSLVSYNEQFF
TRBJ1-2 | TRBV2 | CASEEGVRGYTF
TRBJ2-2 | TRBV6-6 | CASPGNTGELFF
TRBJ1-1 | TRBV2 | CASRGRTAEAFF